This T cell receptor (beta chain) came from a study of early T cells in non-severe SARS-CoV-2 infection. From the 5' RACE reads, TCRdb called clonotypes with MiXCR, one entry per CDR3 protein. The sample holds 50,000 to 70,000 distinct CDR3 sequences; 12% are singletons and the top ten take roughly 4%. V lost 1 base and J 0 bases, leaving 12 bases between the germline ends. The CDR3 has 16 amino acids. Germline CDR1 reads SEHNR; CDR2 reads FQNEAQ (reference sequence). The sample taken for sequencing was whole blood. This sequence joins TRBV7-9 and TRBJ1-2; tentative D call: TRBD1 (5 bases). The receptor was derived from an adult who was a healthcare worker with PCR-confirmed SARS-CoV-2 infection or an uninfected control (not recorded which). CDR3 nucleotides: TGTGCCAGCAGCTTAGTCCGGGGGAGCACTAACTATGGCTACACCTTC. It is translated as CASSLVRGSTNYGYTF.